The 14 T cell receptor beta chains presented below share a single source sample, sequenced in a study of shared clonotypes between healthy human individuals. Clones were read by immunoSEQ multiplex PCR, and TCRdb kept only the in-frame ones, dropping some. The data contain roughly 2.5 million clones, more than 90% of them seen just once; the ten biggest clones take up roughly 0.14%. The source material was naive CD4+ T cells sorted from blood. The subset is: CD45RA+ positively selected. These receptors came from a man younger than 35 in good health.

The rearrangement links TRBV30 to TRBJ2-7, with D tentatively TRBD2 (6 bases). The germline CDR1 and CDR2 sequences are GTSNPN and SVGIG (reference sequence). The CDR3 covers 14 residues. Trimming removed 3 bases at V and 2 bases at J, with 14 bases between. The CDR3 DNA follows: TGTGCCTGGAGCCGTCTTGGGGGGACCTACGAGCAGTACTTC. Amino acid sequence: CAWSRLGGTYEQYF.

This chain connects TRBV11-2 to TRBJ1-2; 11 bases agree with TRBD1. The CDR3 runs 16 residues. The J segment lost 7 bases and the V segment lost 1 base, leaving 8 bases of the junction unmatched. Germline CDR1 and CDR2: SGHAT and FQNNGV. Written as DNA, the CDR3 is TGTGCCAGCAGCTTAGGAGGACAGGGGGCTTCCTTTGGCTACACCTTC. Protein product: CASSLGGQGASFGYTF. Combining the CDR3 with reference TRBV11-2 and TRBJ1-2 gives the whole variable domain EAGVAQSPRYKIIEKRQSVAFWCNPISGHATLYWYQQILGQGPKLLIQFQNNGVVDDSQLPKDRFSAERLKGVDSTLKIQPAKLEDSAVYLCASSLGGQGASFGYTFGSGTRLTVV.

The rearrangement joins TRBV10-3 to TRBJ2-7, with TRBD1 identical over 9 bases. V lost 4 bases, J lost 3 bases, and 4 bases stayed unmatched. This CDR3 contains 14 residues. CDR1 is ENHRY, CDR2 SYGVKD, per germline. CDR3 in DNA: TGTGCCATCAGTGGGACAGGGGCTAACTACGAGCAGTACTTC. It codes for CAISGTGANYEQYF.

This chain links TRBV11-2 with TRBJ2-5; D may be TRBD1 (5 bases). The V end was cut by 2 bases, the J end by 4 bases, with 14 bases between. The germline CDR1 and CDR2 sequences are SGHAT and FQNNGV. This CDR3 has 15 amino acids. The CDR3 loop reads CASSLTSQGRETQYF. In DNA, the CDR3 is TGTGCCAGCAGCTTAACATCCCAGGGTCGAGAGACCCAGTACTTC.

The rearrangement uses TRBV9 and TRBJ2-5; the match to TRBD1 covers 7 bases. Germline CDR1 SGDLS, CDR2 YYNGEE. The J segment lost 5 bases and the V segment lost 3 bases, leaving 4 bases of the junction unmatched. The CDR3 has 13 amino acids. The CDR3 nucleotides read TGTGCCAGCAGCGGAGGGGGCAGGGAGACCCAGTACTTC. As protein: CASSGGGRETQYF.

The chain is built from TRBV27 and TRBJ2-2; no firm D call. Germline CDR1 and CDR2: MNHEY and SMNVEV (reference sequence). Trimming cost V 3 bases and J 7 bases, with 18 bases left between them. The CDR3 extends over 16 amino acids. The CDR3 sequence: CASSLAPSVPFGELFF. The CDR3 nucleotides read TGTGCCAGCAGTTTGGCTCCCTCGGTACCCTTCGGGGAGCTGTTTTTT.

The rearrangement joins TRBV13 to TRBJ2-3; D not certain. CDR3 length: 13 residues. V lost 7 bases, J lost 0 bases, and 8 bases lay in between. Germline V lookup: CDR1 PRHDT, CDR2 FYEKMQ (reference sequence). The CDR3 nucleotides are TGTGCCAGCACCCTCTGGAGCACAGATACGCAGTATTTT. Amino acid sequence: CASTLWSTDTQYF.

The chain joins TRBV9 to TRBJ2-2, with TRBD2 identical over 14 bases. Trimming cost V 4 bases and J 5 bases; bases outside gene matches: 4. This CDR3 is built from 16 residues. Germline V gives CDR1 SGDLS, CDR2 YYNGEE. The CDR3 loop reads CASSPGLAGGTGELFF. The CDR3 DNA reads as TGTGCCAGCAGCCCTGGACTAGCGGGAGGAACCGGGGAGCTGTTTTTT.

The genes are TRBV10-3 and TRBJ2-5; the D gene is possibly TRBD1 (6 bases). CDR1 ENHRY and CDR2 SYGVKD come from the germline V gene. V shed 6 bases and J shed 1 base, with 9 bases lying between them. This CDR3 contains 13 residues. The CDR3 protein is CAIRDSSQETQYF. In nucleotides, the CDR3 is TGTGCCATCAGGGACAGTTCCCAAGAGACCCAGTACTTC.

V gene TRBV6-1 combines with J gene TRBJ1-2; possibly TRBD1 for D (6 bases). V shed 2 bases and J shed 5 bases, with 15 bases lying between them. This CDR3 contains 15 residues. Germline V gene data show CDR1 as MNHNS and CDR2 as SASEGT. In nucleotides, the CDR3 is TGTGCCAGCAGTGAATTTGCGGGGGGCGCATATGGCTACACCTTC. Protein sequence: CASSEFAGGAYGYTF.

This sequence joins TRBV18 and TRBJ1-1; maybe TRBD1 (6 bases). From germline, CDR1 is KGHSH and CDR2 LQKENI. V lost 3 bases and J lost 8, with 10 bases in between. CDR3 length: 12 residues. The CDR3 DNA reads TGTGCCAGCTCACCCACCGACAGGGAAGCTTTCTTT. This translates into CASSPTDREAFF.

V gene TRBV19 combines with J gene TRBJ1-1; no firm D call. The CDR3 consists of 14 residues. The germline V and J ends were trimmed by 7 bases and 2 bases, with 14 bases remaining between them. Germline CDR1 is LNHDA and CDR2 is SQIVND (reference sequence). In DNA, the CDR3 is TGTGCCAGTACCATCGGGCAGGTCAACACTGAAGCTTTCTTT. This codes for CASTIGQVNTEAFF.

A single count supports this clone. The V and J genes are TRBV9 and TRBJ2-6; TRBD1 matches 9 bases. Germline CDR1 SGDLS, CDR2 YYNGEE. J was trimmed by 4 bases and V by 0 bases; bases with no gene match: 14. This CDR3 comprises 20 residues. DNA of the CDR3: TGTGCCAGCAGCGTAGTGACGGCCGGGACAGGGAGTTCCGGGGCCAACGTCCTGACTTTC. It codes for CASSVVTAGTGSSGANVLTF.

The chain is built from TRBV4-3 and TRBJ1-6; 7 bases are shared with TRBD1. V shed 4 bases, J shed 15 bases, and the junction held 12 bases outside the gene matches. This CDR3 has 14 amino acids. Germline CDR1 LGHNA, CDR2 YSLEER. Here the CDR3 reads CASSPDRESRDLHF. The DNA for the CDR3 is TGCGCCAGCAGCCCTGACAGGGAGTCCCGAGACCTCCACTTT.